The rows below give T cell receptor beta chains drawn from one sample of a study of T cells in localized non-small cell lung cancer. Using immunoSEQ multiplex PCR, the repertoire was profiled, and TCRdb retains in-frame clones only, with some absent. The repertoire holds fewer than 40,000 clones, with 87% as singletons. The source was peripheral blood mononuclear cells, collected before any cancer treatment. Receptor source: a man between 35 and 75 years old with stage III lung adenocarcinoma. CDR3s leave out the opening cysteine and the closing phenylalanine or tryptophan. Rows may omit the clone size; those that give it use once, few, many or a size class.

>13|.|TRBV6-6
ASSKTGQENSPLH
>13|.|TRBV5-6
ASSFFEPGGTEAF
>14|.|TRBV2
ASSSRTSGGKETQY
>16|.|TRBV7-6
ASSLADRDRYMNTEAF
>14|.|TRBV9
ASSVDARGQHYEQY
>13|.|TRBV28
ASSSPSGRTVQAF
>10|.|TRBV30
AWSFNTYEQY
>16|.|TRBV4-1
ASSQGPPYGGSTDTQY
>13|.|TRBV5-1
ASSLVTSSTDTQY
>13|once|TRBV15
ATSRDWDRNSPLH
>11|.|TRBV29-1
SVVWDREKTQY
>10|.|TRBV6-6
ASSQMNTEAF
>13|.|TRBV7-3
ASSLIAESGYGYT
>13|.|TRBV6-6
ASSLTIASASPLH
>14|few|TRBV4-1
ASSQGGNRLAYEQY
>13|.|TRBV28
ASRYNRGSLDEQY
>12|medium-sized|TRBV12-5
ASGFWTDGETQY
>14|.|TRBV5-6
ASSLWVEPPKYGYT
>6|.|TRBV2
ALNEQY
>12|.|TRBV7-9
ASSREVANTEAF